The 15 T cell receptor beta chains below all came from one sample that was sequenced in a study of blood T cell repertoires in COVID-19. The assay was immunoSEQ multiplex PCR, and TCRdb's table has in-frame clones only and misses some. Of hundreds of thousands of clones listed, about nine tenths are singletons. Sequences were obtained from peripheral blood. These receptors were taken from a woman in her late teens or twenties with acute or convalescent COVID-19.

The chain is built from TRBV27 and TRBJ1-1, with 7 bases that match TRBD1. V lost 4 bases and J lost 1; bases outside the gene matches: 3. The CDR3 loop spans 14 amino acids. Germline CDR1 MNHEY, CDR2 SMNVEV (reference sequence). CDR3 sequence: CASSSTGRNTEAFF. The DNA for the CDR3 is TGTGCCAGCAGTTCGACAGGGAGGAACACTGAAGCTTTCTTT.

This chain links TRBV6-2 or TRBV6-3 with TRBJ2-7; maybe TRBD2 (6 bases). CDR3 length equals 14 residues. Trimming removed 5 bases from V and 5 bases from J, with 16 bases in between. Germline CDR1 MNHEY, CDR2 SVGEGT. This CDR3 reads CASSRSGTGNEQYF. The CDR3 DNA is TGTGCCAGCAGTAGATCCGGGACTGGAAACGAGCAGTACTTC.

This clone was detected a few times. The chain employs TRBV5-1 and TRBJ1-6; maybe TRBD1 (5 bases). Trimming took off 0 bases at V and 5 bases at J, with 15 bases between the two ends. The CDR3 consists of 17 residues. Germline values: CDR1 SGHRS, CDR2 YFSETQ. CDR3 sequence: CASSLVWGDSDNSPLHF. As DNA, the CDR3 is TGCGCCAGCAGCTTGGTATGGGGGGATAGTGATAATTCACCCCTCCACTTT.

This clone was seen only once. The chain uses TRBV28 and TRBJ2-7, with D possibly matching TRBD1 (5 bases). CDR1 and CDR2 (germline): MDHEN, SYDVKM. The V end lost 6 bases, the J end lost 2 bases, and 20 bases lay between the germline ends. This CDR3 region has 16 residues. DNA of the CDR3: TGTGCCAGCAGCCCCGTTTGGGCAGGGCAGACCTACGAGCAGTACTTC. This translates into CASSPVWAGQTYEQYF.

V usage is TRBV5-5 and J usage is TRBJ2-5; D not certain. CDR1 and CDR2 (germline): SGHKS, YYEKEE (reference sequence). Trimming took 0 bases from V and 4 from J, leaving 7 bases between them. This CDR3 comprises 13 residues. CDR3 bases: TGTGCCAGCAGCTTGGTTCCCGGAGAGACCCAGTACTTC. Amino acids: CASSLVPGETQYF.

This clone has more than one count but fewer than ten. The chain recombines TRBV6-5 with TRBJ1-4, with TRBD1 as a possible D gene (5 bases). Between the trimmed V and J ends, which lost 6 bases and 6 bases, there was a span of 14 bases. The germline V gene has CDR1 MNHEY and CDR2 SVGAGI. This CDR3 contains 14 residues. The CDR3 protein is CASRTSGGDEKLFF. CDR3 DNA sequence: TGTGCCAGCAGGACATCGGGGGGGGATGAAAAACTGTTTTTT.

The chain links TRBV5-1 to TRBJ2-5; a possible D gene is TRBD2 (5 bases). Germline V lookup: CDR1 SGHRS, CDR2 YFSETQ. This CDR3 comprises 16 residues. The V gene lost 1 base and the J gene lost 4 bases, with 17 bases spanning the gap. The CDR3 DNA is TGCGCCAGCAGCTTGTACCCGGGTGAGGGCCGAGAGACCCAGTACTTC. Translated: CASSLYPGEGRETQYF.

This chain uses TRBV13 with TRBJ1-2; D is uncertain. The CDR3 totals 15 residues. Germline V gives CDR1 PRHDT, CDR2 FYEKMQ (reference sequence). With 4 bases removed from V and 4 bases from J, the gap between germline ends came to 16 bases. This CDR3 reads CASSSPGSGPYGYTF. CDR3 in DNA: TGTGCCAGCAGCTCCCCGGGGTCGGGCCCCTATGGCTACACCTTC.

The CDR3 coding sequence is TGTGCCAGCAGCCGACCCTCAGCGGGGGATGCTTTCTTT. Its translation is CASSRPSAGDAFF. The chain combines TRBV12-3 or TRBV12-4 with TRBJ1-1, with D tentatively TRBD1 (5 bases). The CDR3 covers 13 residues. The V gene lost 6 bases and the J gene lost 11 bases, with 19 bases spanning the gap.

This clone has just one count. V usage is TRBV6-5 and J usage is TRBJ2-1; TRBD2 matches at 7 bases. Germline V gene lookup returns CDR1 MNHEY and CDR2 SVGAGI. There are 11 residues in the CDR3. V gave up 5 bases and J gave up 15 bases; unmatched junction bases: 7. CDR3 protein: CASSHGLVPFF. The CDR3 region has the DNA TGTGCCAGCAGTCACGGACTAGTTCCGTTCTTC.

V usage is TRBV11-2 and J usage is TRBJ1-1; 7 positions agree with TRBD1. In germline, CDR1 is SGHAT, CDR2 FQNNGV. V lost 5 bases to trimming and J lost 11 bases; unmatched junction nucleotides: 14. The CDR3 loop spans 14 amino acids. CDR3 DNA sequence: TGTGCCAGCAGCCCAGACAGGGTTTTTGTTGGGGCTTTCTTT. Encoded protein: CASSPDRVFVGAFF.

The V gene is TRBV7-2, the J gene TRBJ2-6; 8 bases are shared with TRBD2. The trim removed 6 bases at V and 5 bases at J, leaving 3 bases unmatched. Germline CDR1 reads SGHTA; CDR2 reads FQGNSA. This CDR3 contains 14 residues. The CDR3: CASSRGGWANVLTF. In DNA, the CDR3 is TGTGCCAGCAGTCGGGGGGGTTGGGCCAACGTCCTGACTTTC.

In its sample, this clone was seen many times. The genes are TRBV2 and TRBJ2-4, with 14 positions matching TRBD2. Trimming removed 6 bases from V and 4 bases from J; junction bases left unmatched: 5. The CDR3 loop spans 16 amino acids. CDR1 SNHLY and CDR2 FYNNEI come from the germline V gene. The CDR3 loop reads CASRGRLAGGKNIQYF. As DNA, the CDR3 is TGTGCCAGCAGGGGCCGACTAGCGGGGGGGAAAAACATTCAGTACTTC.

This chain uses TRBV5-4 with TRBJ2-2, with TRBD1 identical over 8 bases. The CDR3 extends over 16 amino acids. CDR1 SGHNT and CDR2 YYREEE come from the germline V gene (reference sequence). V dropped 4 bases and J dropped 9; count of bases not matched to a gene: 14. Written as DNA, the CDR3 is TGTGCCAGCAGCCCTCTACCGACAGGGGCGGGCCGGGAGCTGTTTTTT. This gives the protein CASSPLPTGAGRELFF.

This clone was seen a single time. The chain has TRBV5-6 and TRBJ1-1, with D possibly TRBD1 on 6 matching bases. The germline gives CDR1 SGHDT, CDR2 YYEEEE. This CDR3 spans 15 amino acids. The V and J ends lost 2 bases and 0 bases respectively, with 11 bases between them. For the CDR3, the DNA is TGTGCCAGCAGCTTCTTTCAGGGGTTGAACACTGAAGCTTTCTTT. This translates into CASSFFQGLNTEAFF.